This T cell receptor beta chain was retrieved from a study of blood T cell repertoires in COVID-19. In the study overall: Sites across the United States, Italy and Spain contributed samples from acute and convalescent COVID-19. T cells, B-cell-depleted T cells, or PBMCs provided the cDNA or gDNA that served as material.

Assay: immunoSEQ multiplex PCR; the TCRdb copy retains only in-frame clones and omits some. This sample has under 250,000 clones; roughly 80% occur once, and the top ten carry roughly 3.4%. V shed 5 bases, J shed 4 bases, and the junction held 10 bases outside the gene matches. The CDR3 is 17 residues long. Per the germline V gene, CDR1 is MNHEY and CDR2 is SMNVEV (reference sequence). This chain joins TRBV27 and TRBJ2-3; TRBD2 aligns across 12 bases. The sequence derives from a woman younger than 35 with acute or convalescent COVID-19. Input material: peripheral blood. The DNA of the CDR3 is TGTGCCAGCAGTCCCCAGACTAGCGGGAGTTCGGCAGATACGCAGTATTTT. It is translated as CASSPQTSGSSADTQYF.